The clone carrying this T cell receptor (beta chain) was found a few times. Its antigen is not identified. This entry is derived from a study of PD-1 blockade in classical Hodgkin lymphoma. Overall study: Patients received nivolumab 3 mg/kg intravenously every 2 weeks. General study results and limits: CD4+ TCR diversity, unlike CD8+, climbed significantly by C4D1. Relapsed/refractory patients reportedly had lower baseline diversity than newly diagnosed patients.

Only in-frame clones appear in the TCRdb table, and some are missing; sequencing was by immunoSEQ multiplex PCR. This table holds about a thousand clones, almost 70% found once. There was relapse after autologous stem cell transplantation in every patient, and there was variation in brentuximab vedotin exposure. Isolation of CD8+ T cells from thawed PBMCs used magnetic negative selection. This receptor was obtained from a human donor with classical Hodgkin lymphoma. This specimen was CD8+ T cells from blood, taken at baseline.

The CDR3 here is CASSRTGADYEQYF. CDR3 coding DNA: TGTGCCAGCAGCCGAACGGGGGCGGACTACGAGCAGTACTTC. The chain is built from TRBV6-5 and TRBJ2-7, with D perhaps matching TRBD1 or TRBD2 (6 bases each). V was cut by 6 bases and J by 3 bases, with 15 bases left in between. This CDR3 has 14 residues. The germline V gene encodes CDR1 MNHEY and CDR2 SVGAGI.